What follows are 30 T cell receptor beta chains derived from one specimen sequenced in a study of PD-L1 blockade in urothelial cancer. Time point given: peripheral blood 6 weeks after treatment start. Method: immunoSEQ multiplex PCR; TCRdb's copy keeps in-frame clones and lacks some. The sample consists of 45,000 to 60,000 clones, 85% to 90% of them appearing once. Sequencing used PBMCs, obtained around atezolizumab (anti-PD-L1) treatment. These receptors were collected from a man between 60 and 75 years old with urothelial cancer.

The chain uses TRBV7-2 and TRBJ2-1; 11 bases line up with TRBD2. CDR3 length: 14 amino acids. The germline V gene encodes CDR1 SGHTA and CDR2 FQGNSA. V lost 5 bases, J lost 9 bases, and 6 bases stayed unmatched. The CDR3 DNA is TGTGCCAGCAGCCTCTCGGGACTAGCGGTTGAGCAGTTCTTC. Translated: CASSLSGLAVEQFF.

This chain links TRBV7-2 with TRBJ1-5, with D maybe TRBD1 (6 bases). CDR1 and CDR2 (germline): SGHTA, FQGNSA. This CDR3 region has 15 residues. V lost 1 base, J lost 0 bases, and 7 bases lay in between. The CDR3 sequence: CASSLGDTSNQPQHF. The CDR3 DNA reads TGTGCCAGCAGCTTAGGGGACACTAGCAATCAGCCCCAGCATTTT.

The chain combines TRBV4-3 with TRBJ1-3; weak D call: TRBD1 (5 bases). The V and J ends lost 0 bases and 2 bases respectively, with 8 bases between them. Germline V gene sequence: CDR1 LGHNA, CDR2 YSLEER. The CDR3 has 15 amino acids. The CDR3 region has the DNA TGCGCCAGCAGCCAAGAATCCAGGGCTGGAAACACCATATATTTT. It specifies CASSQESRAGNTIYF.

CDR3 in amino acids: CASSPDRASYVLTF. The CDR3 DNA sequence: TGTGCCAGCAGCCCGGACAGGGCTTCCTACGTCCTGACTTTC. The rearrangement uses TRBV25-1 and TRBJ2-6; 8 nucleotides line up with TRBD1. V lost 6 bases, J lost 11 bases, and 9 bases stayed unmatched. In germline, CDR1 is MGHDK, CDR2 SYGVNS. CDR3 size: 14 residues.

The chain joins TRBV7-2 to TRBJ2-3; 9 bases align to TRBD2. This CDR3 is built from 17 residues. Germline loops: CDR1 SGHTA, CDR2 FQGNSA. V dropped 1 base and J dropped 0; count of bases not matched to a gene: 5. The CDR3 here is CASSLGGLALSTDTQYF. The CDR3 DNA follows: TGTGCCAGCAGCTTAGGGGGACTAGCTTTAAGCACAGATACGCAGTATTTT.

The chain is built from TRBV11-2 and TRBJ1-4; weak D call: TRBD1 (5 bases). Germline V lookup: CDR1 SGHAT, CDR2 FQNNGV. This CDR3 contains 15 residues. V was pared by 5 bases and J by 7 bases, with 17 bases between. The CDR3 DNA reads TGTGCCAGCAGCCTCCAGGGATCGGGGGGTGAAAAACTGTTTTTT. Protein: CASSLQGSGGEKLFF.

The rearrangement links TRBV28 to TRBJ1-1, with D unresolved. Trimming took off 7 bases at V and 1 base at J, with 13 bases between the two ends. The CDR3 contains 14 residues. CDR1 is MDHEN and CDR2 is SYDVKM in the germline V gene. The CDR3 protein is CASIAHSTNTEAFF. The CDR3 bases are TGTGCCAGCATCGCGCACAGTACGAACACTGAAGCTTTCTTT.

J is TRBJ2-5 and V is TRBV11-2; 9 bases are shared with TRBD1. From germline, CDR1 is SGHAT and CDR2 FQNNGV. V gave up 7 bases and J gave up 7 bases; unmatched junction bases: 10. There are 14 residues in the CDR3. The CDR3 region has the DNA TGTGCCAGCACTCCCGGGGGACAGGGCACGACCCAGTACTTC. This encodes CASTPGGQGTTQYF.

This clone has a single count. The rearrangement joins TRBV5-1 to TRBJ2-1; 10 positions agree with TRBD2. The junction had 3 bases not matched to a gene; V was cut back by 2 bases and J by 4 bases. This CDR3 comprises 15 residues. Germline CDR1 and CDR2: SGHRS and YFSETQ. This chain's CDR3 is CASSFLAGDYNEQFF. As DNA, the CDR3 is TGCGCCAGCAGCTTCCTAGCGGGGGATTACAATGAGCAGTTCTTC.

This clone was recorded once. The gene calls are TRBV27 and TRBJ2-7; 8 nucleotides match TRBD1. The V gene end was trimmed by 4 bases and the J gene end by 7 bases; junction bases not matched to a gene: 12. CDR3 length: 15 amino acids. Germline lookup yields CDR1 MNHEY and CDR2 SMNVEV (reference sequence). The CDR3 here is CASSSSGTGLREQYF. CDR3 nucleotides: TGTGCCAGCAGTTCCTCCGGGACAGGCCTTCGTGAGCAGTACTTC.

DNA for the CDR3: TGTGCCAGCAGCCCCCAGGGAGAAAAACTGTTTTTT. The encoded protein is CASSPQGEKLFF. This chain uses TRBV6-6 with TRBJ1-4, with a weak D call TRBD1 (5 bases). In germline, CDR1 is MNHNY, CDR2 SVGAGI (reference sequence). This CDR3 has 12 residues. The V gene lost 6 bases and the J gene lost 8 bases, with 10 bases spanning the gap.

The chain is built from TRBV14 and TRBJ2-5, with D perhaps matching TRBD1 (5 bases). V was clipped by 2 bases and J by 2 bases, with 18 bases between them. CDR3 size: 17 residues. In germline, CDR1 is SGHDN, CDR2 FVKESK. The CDR3 DNA reads as TGTGCCAGCAGCCAAAAGTTGCAGGGAAAGTCGCAAGAGACCCAGTACTTC. Its protein product is CASSQKLQGKSQETQYF.

This chain uses TRBV19 with TRBJ2-3; 13 positions agree with TRBD2. Losses at the gene ends were 3 bases for V and 2 bases for J; bases not matched to a gene: 14. Germline-derived CDR1 and CDR2 are LNHDA and SQIVND (reference sequence). The CDR3 extends over 20 amino acids. The CDR3 DNA follows: TGTGCCAGTAGTATGGCAGGGTTCGGGACTAGCGGGACAAACACAGATACGCAGTATTTT. Encoded protein: CASSMAGFGTSGTNTDTQYF.

DNA for the CDR3: TGTGCCAGTAGCCCGGACCCGGGACTAGCGGGGTCCTATGAGCAGTTCTTC. Its translation is CASSPDPGLAGSYEQFF. This sequence joins TRBV19 and TRBJ2-1; 13 bases agree with TRBD2. CDR3 length: 17 residues. The trim removed 6 bases at V and 8 bases at J, leaving 13 bases unmatched. CDR1 is LNHDA, CDR2 SQIVND, per germline (reference sequence).

The CDR3, as DNA: TGTGCCAGCAGTTACGGCAGGGGGCAAAGAGATACGCAGTATTTT. Amino acid sequence: CASSYGRGQRDTQYF. The rearrangement joins TRBV6-5 to TRBJ2-3; 8 positions agree with TRBD1. Germline assignment: CDR1 MNHEY and CDR2 SVGAGI. Unmatched junction bases numbered 6, after V lost 2 bases and J lost 5 bases. The CDR3 extends over 15 amino acids.

The chain is built from TRBV28 and TRBJ1-5, with 7 positions matching TRBD1. This CDR3 has 14 residues. Germline V lookup: CDR1 MDHEN, CDR2 SYDVKM. Germline trimming cut 2 bases from V and 5 bases from J; bases unmatched to any gene: 3. CDR3 sequence (DNA): TGTGCCAGCAGTTTACTCACAGGGGATCAGCCCCAGCATTTT. Amino acids: CASSLLTGDQPQHF.

The rearrangement uses TRBV5-4 and TRBJ2-3, with 7 bases lining up with TRBD2. Per germline, CDR1 SGHNT and CDR2 YYREEE (reference sequence). The V segment lost 0 bases and the J segment 1 base; nucleotides outside the gene matches: 5. The CDR3 is 16 amino acids. The CDR3 region is CASSLEAGTGTDTQYF. The CDR3 region has the DNA TGTGCCAGCAGCTTGGAAGCGGGAACCGGCACAGATACGCAGTATTTT.

This rearrangement joins TRBV5-1 to TRBJ1-1; 9 nucleotides align to TRBD1. V dropped 0 bases and J dropped 3; count of bases not matched to a gene: 6. The CDR3 length is 16 residues. CDR1 is SGHRS, CDR2 YFSETQ, per germline. The CDR3 coding sequence is TGCGCCAGCAGCTTGGCGACAGGGGGTATGGACACTGAAGCTTTCTTT. It is translated as CASSLATGGMDTEAFF.

The genes are TRBV5-6 and TRBJ1-2, with 9 bases that match TRBD1. The CDR3 has 15 amino acids. Trimming at V came to 2 bases and at J to 2 bases, leaving 4 bases not matched to a gene. In germline, CDR1 is SGHDT, CDR2 YYEEEE. The CDR3 region is CASSFRDRENYGYTF. As DNA, the CDR3 is TGTGCCAGCAGCTTCCGGGACAGGGAGAACTATGGCTACACCTTC. The full variable domain, in which reference TRBV5-6 and TRBJ1-2 provide the parts outside the CDR3, is DAGVTQSPTHLIKTRGQQVTLRCSPKSGHDTVSWYQQALGQGPQFIFQYYEEEERQRGNFPDRFSGHQFPNYSSELNVNALLLGDSALYLCASSFRDRENYGYTFGSGTRLTVV.

In this sample, this clone turned up a few times. The chain has TRBV7-9 and TRBJ2-5, with D unresolved. The V gene's germline CDR1 is SEHNR and CDR2 FQNEAQ (reference sequence). With 8 bases removed from V and 0 bases from J, the gap between germline ends came to 10 bases. The CDR3 has 13 residues. CDR3 loop: CASLPRYQETQYF. The CDR3 DNA reads as TGTGCCAGCCTTCCGCGGTACCAAGAGACCCAGTACTTC. The entire variable domain, with the rest obtained from reference TRBV7-9 and TRBJ2-5, is as follows: DTGVSQNPRHKITKRGQNVTFRCDPISEHNRLYWYRQTLGQGPEFLTYFQNEAQLEKSRLLSDRFSAERPKGSFSTLEIQRTEQGDSAMYLCASLPRYQETQYFGPGTRLLVL.

This chain's CDR3 is CASSPGAGGNTEAFF. CDR3 in DNA: TGTGCCAGCTCACCCGGCGCAGGGGGCAACACTGAAGCTTTCTTT. The rearrangement uses TRBV18 and TRBJ1-1; 8 bases align to TRBD1. The CDR3 runs 15 residues. Looked up from germline, CDR1 is KGHSH and CDR2 is LQKENI. V gave up 3 bases and J gave up 2 bases; unmatched junction bases: 5.

The chain employs TRBV11-2 and TRBJ2-7; D might be TRBD2 (5 bases). V was trimmed by 3 bases and J by 5 bases, leaving 17 bases between them. The CDR3 contains 15 residues. Germline V CDR1 and CDR2: SGHAT, FQNNGV. The CDR3 protein is CASSFSGEGVDEQYF. CDR3 DNA: TGTGCCAGCAGCTTTAGTGGAGAGGGTGTCGACGAGCAGTACTTC.

This chain joins TRBV5-6 and TRBJ1-5, with D perhaps TRBD1 (6 bases). This CDR3 contains 14 residues. The V gene's germline CDR1 is SGHDT and CDR2 YYEEEE. V was shortened by 4 bases and J by 3 bases, with 11 bases between the two germline ends. The CDR3 nucleotides are TGTGCCAGCAGCCTACAGGGAAACAATCAGCCCCAGCATTTT. Protein product: CASSLQGNNQPQHF.

The CDR3 loop is CASIRQMDSNEKLFF. Written as DNA, the CDR3 is TGCGCCAGCATTCGACAGATGGATTCTAATGAAAAACTGTTTTTT. The chain recombines TRBV4-1 with TRBJ1-4; a weak D match, TRBD1 (5 bases). V shed 7 bases and J shed 3 bases, with 15 bases lying between them. The CDR3 extends over 15 amino acids. Germline CDR1 reads MGHRA; CDR2 reads YSYEKL.

The chain joins TRBV4-3 to TRBJ2-7, with TRBD2 as a possible D gene (5 bases). V was cut by 4 bases and J by 0 bases, with 16 bases left in between. CDR3 length: 16 residues. Germline assignment: CDR1 LGHNA and CDR2 YSLEER. The CDR3 reads CASSPVGEQSSYEQYF. The CDR3 DNA follows: TGCGCCAGCAGCCCAGTCGGGGAACAGAGCTCCTACGAGCAGTACTTC.

This clone was observed a few times. CDR3 in DNA: TGTGCCTGGAGTAGGGCCAGCGGGGGGGCCAACCGGGAGCTGTTTTTT. It codes for CAWSRASGGANRELFF. The gene calls are TRBV30 and TRBJ2-2, with 10 bases matching TRBD2. The V gene end was trimmed by 2 bases and the J gene end by 9 bases; junction bases not matched to a gene: 12. This CDR3 has 16 residues. Germline CDR1 reads GTSNPN; CDR2 reads SVGIG (reference sequence).

The chain uses TRBV30 and TRBJ1-3; D gene uncertain. CDR3 size: 11 residues. V was shortened by 0 bases and J by 7 bases, with 4 bases between the two germline ends. Germline assignment: CDR1 GTSNPN and CDR2 SVGIG (reference sequence). The CDR3 loop is CAWSVLNTIYF. DNA for the CDR3: TGTGCCTGGAGTGTACTTAACACCATATATTTT.

The chain recombines TRBV28 with TRBJ1-2; 7 nucleotides agree with TRBD1. Germline lookup yields CDR1 MDHEN and CDR2 SYDVKM. This CDR3 has 13 residues. V lost 4 bases to trimming and J lost 5 bases; unmatched junction nucleotides: 4. For the CDR3, the DNA is TGTGCCAGCAGTTCACCACAGGGGTATGGCTACACCTTC. Amino acid sequence: CASSSPQGYGYTF.

The chain employs TRBV27 and TRBJ1-6, with 8 bases matching TRBD1. This CDR3 is 13 amino acids long. V gave up 4 bases and J gave up 10 bases; unmatched junction bases: 3. Germline-derived CDR1 and CDR2 are MNHEY and SMNVEV (reference sequence). CDR3 amino acids: CASSSDRGSPLHF. CDR3 bases: TGTGCCAGCAGTTCCGACAGGGGATCACCCCTCCACTTT.

V is TRBV5-6 and J is TRBJ2-1; TRBD2 agrees at 11 bases. The germline gives CDR1 SGHDT, CDR2 YYEEEE. The CDR3 runs 15 residues. The J segment lost 2 bases and the V segment lost 6 bases, leaving 4 bases of the junction unmatched. CDR3 in amino acids: CASNPLAGAYNEQFF. Written as DNA, the CDR3 is TGTGCCAGCAACCCACTAGCGGGGGCCTACAATGAGCAGTTCTTC.